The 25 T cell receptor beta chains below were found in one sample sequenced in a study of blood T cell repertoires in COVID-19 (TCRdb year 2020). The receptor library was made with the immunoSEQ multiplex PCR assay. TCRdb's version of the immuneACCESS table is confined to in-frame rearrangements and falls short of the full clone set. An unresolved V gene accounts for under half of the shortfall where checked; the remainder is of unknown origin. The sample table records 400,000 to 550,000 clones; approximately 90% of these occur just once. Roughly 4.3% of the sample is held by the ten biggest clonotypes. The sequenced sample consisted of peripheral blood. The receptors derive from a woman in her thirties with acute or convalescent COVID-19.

The CDR3 region has the DNA TGTGCCAGCACCCGGCGGGCCAGGAATCCATACCGGGAGCTGTTTTTT. It translates to CASTRRARNPYRELFF. The V and J genes are TRBV5-6 and TRBJ2-2; D perhaps matches TRBD2 (5 bases). Trimming pared 6 bases from V and 9 bases from J, leaving 24 bases between. The CDR3 extends over 16 amino acids. Germline CDR1 SGHDT, CDR2 YYEEEE.

The CDR3 sequence: CASSFRQNTGELFF. In nucleotides, the CDR3 is TGTGCCAGCAGCTTCCGACAAAACACCGGGGAGCTGTTTTTT. This chain links TRBV11-2 with TRBJ2-2; D call uncertain. The ends were cut back, 3 bases at V and 2 bases at J, with 7 bases in the middle. Germline lookup yields CDR1 SGHAT and CDR2 FQNNGV. The CDR3 covers 14 residues.

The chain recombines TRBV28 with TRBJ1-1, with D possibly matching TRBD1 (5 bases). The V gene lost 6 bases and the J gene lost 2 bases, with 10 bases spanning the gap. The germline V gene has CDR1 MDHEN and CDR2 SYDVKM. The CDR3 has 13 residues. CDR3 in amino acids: CASRQGGNTEAFF. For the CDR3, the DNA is TGTGCCAGCAGGCAGGGTGGTAACACTGAAGCTTTCTTT.

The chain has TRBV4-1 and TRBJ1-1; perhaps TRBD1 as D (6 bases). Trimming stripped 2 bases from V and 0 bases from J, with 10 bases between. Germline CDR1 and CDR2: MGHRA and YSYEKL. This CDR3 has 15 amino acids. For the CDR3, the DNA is TGCGCCAGCAGCCAATCAGGGGACATGAACACTGAAGCTTTCTTT. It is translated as CASSQSGDMNTEAFF.

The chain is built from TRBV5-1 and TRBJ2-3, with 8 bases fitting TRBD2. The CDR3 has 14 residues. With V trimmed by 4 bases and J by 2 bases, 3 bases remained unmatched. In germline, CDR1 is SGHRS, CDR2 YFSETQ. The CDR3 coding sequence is TGCGCCAGCAGCCCGGGGGGGAACACAGATACGCAGTATTTT. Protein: CASSPGGNTDTQYF.

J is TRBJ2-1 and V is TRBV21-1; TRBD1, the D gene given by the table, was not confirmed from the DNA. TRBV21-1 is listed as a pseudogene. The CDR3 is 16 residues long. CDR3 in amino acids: CASSKEASSKGNEQFF. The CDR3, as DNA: TGTGCCAGCAGCAAAGAGGCGTCATCGAAGGGGAATGAGCAGTTCTTC.

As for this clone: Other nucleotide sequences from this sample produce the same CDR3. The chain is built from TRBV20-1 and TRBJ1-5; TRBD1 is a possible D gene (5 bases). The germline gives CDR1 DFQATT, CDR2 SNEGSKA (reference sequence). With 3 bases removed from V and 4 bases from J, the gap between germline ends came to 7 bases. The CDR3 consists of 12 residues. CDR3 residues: CSASPGNQPQHF. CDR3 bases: TGCAGTGCTAGTCCAGGGAATCAGCCCCAGCATTTT.

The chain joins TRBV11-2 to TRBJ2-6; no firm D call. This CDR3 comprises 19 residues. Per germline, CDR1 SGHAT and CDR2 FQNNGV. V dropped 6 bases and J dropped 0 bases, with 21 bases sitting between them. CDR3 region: CASRSPFAGISSGANVLTF. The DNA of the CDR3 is TGTGCCAGCAGATCACCGTTCGCAGGAATAAGCTCTGGGGCCAACGTCCTGACTTTC.

The CDR3 protein is CASSGRGLNTGELFF. In DNA form, the CDR3 reads TGTGCCAGCAGTGGAAGGGGGCTCAACACCGGGGAGCTGTTTTTT. The rearrangement joins TRBV25-1 to TRBJ2-2; 7 bases agree with TRBD1. Unmatched junction bases numbered 4, after V lost 4 bases and J lost 2 bases. Germline loops: CDR1 MGHDK, CDR2 SYGVNS. CDR3 length: 15 residues.

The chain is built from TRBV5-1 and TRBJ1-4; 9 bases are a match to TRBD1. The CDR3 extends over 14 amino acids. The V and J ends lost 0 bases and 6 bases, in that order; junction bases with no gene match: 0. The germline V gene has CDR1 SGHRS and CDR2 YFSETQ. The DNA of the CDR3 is TGCGCCAGCAGCTTGGGACAGGGGGATGAAAAACTGTTTTTT. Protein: CASSLGQGDEKLFF.

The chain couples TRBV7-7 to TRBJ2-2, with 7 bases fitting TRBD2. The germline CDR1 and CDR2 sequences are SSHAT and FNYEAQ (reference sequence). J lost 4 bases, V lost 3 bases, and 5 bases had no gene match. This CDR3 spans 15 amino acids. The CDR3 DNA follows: TGTGCCAGCAGCTTCCGCGGGGGAGGCACCGGGGAGCTGTTTTTT. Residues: CASSFRGGGTGELFF.

CDR3 region: CASSPIKGYQETQYF. CDR3 bases: TGTGCCAGCTCACCGATCAAGGGGTACCAAGAGACCCAGTACTTC. The V and J genes are TRBV18 and TRBJ2-5; D may be TRBD1 (5 bases). This CDR3 contains 15 residues. Germline CDR1 and CDR2: KGHSH and LQKENI. Trimming removed 3 bases at V and 0 bases at J, with 11 bases between.

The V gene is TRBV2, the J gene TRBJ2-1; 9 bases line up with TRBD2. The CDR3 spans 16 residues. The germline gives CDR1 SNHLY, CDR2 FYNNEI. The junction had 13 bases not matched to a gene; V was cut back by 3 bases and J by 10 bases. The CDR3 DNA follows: TGTGCCAGCAGTGATCTGATAGCGGGGGTACTGCTCGAGCAGTTCTTC. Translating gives CASSDLIAGVLLEQFF.

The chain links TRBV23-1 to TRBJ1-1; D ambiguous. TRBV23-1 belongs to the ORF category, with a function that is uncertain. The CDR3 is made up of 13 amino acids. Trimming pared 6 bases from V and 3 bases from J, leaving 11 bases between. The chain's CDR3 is CASSGVSDTEAFF. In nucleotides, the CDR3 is TGCGCCAGCAGCGGGGTTTCGGACACTGAAGCTTTCTTT.

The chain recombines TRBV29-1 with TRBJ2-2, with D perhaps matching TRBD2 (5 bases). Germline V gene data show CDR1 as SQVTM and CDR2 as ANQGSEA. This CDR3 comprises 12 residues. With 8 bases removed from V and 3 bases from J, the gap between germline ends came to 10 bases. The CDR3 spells CSSARDTGELFF. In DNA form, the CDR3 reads TGCAGCTCCGCGAGGGACACCGGGGAGCTGTTTTTT.

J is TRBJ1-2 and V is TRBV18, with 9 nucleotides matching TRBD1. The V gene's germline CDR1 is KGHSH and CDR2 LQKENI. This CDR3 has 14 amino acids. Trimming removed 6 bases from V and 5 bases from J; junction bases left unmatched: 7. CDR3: CASSLDRGSYGYTF. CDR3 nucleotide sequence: TGTGCCAGCTCTCTCGACAGGGGGTCTTATGGCTACACCTTC.

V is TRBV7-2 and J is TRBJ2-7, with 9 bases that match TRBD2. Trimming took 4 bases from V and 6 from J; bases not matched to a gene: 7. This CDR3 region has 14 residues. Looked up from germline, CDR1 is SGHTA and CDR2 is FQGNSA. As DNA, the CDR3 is TGTGCCAGCAGCTGGGGCGGGGGGGCTCTCGAGCAGTACTTC. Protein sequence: CASSWGGGALEQYF.

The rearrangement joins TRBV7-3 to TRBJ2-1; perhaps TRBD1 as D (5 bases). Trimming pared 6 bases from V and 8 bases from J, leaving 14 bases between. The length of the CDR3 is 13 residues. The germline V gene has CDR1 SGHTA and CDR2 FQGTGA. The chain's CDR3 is CASSEVGADEQFF. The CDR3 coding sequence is TGTGCCAGCAGTGAAGTTGGGGCGGATGAGCAGTTCTTC.

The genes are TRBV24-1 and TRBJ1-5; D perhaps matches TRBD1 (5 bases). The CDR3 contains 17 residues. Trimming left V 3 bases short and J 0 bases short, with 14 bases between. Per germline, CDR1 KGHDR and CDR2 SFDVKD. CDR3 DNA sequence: TGTGCCACCAGTGATCCCGGGACTGGGGATAGCAATCAGCCCCAGCATTTT. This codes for CATSDPGTGDSNQPQHF.

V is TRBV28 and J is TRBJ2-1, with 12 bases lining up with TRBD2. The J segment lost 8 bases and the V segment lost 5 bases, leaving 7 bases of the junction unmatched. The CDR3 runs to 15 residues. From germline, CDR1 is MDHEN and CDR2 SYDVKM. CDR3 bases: TGTGCCAGCAGTGTCCCGGGACTAGCGGGCTATGAGCAGTTCTTC. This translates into CASSVPGLAGYEQFF.

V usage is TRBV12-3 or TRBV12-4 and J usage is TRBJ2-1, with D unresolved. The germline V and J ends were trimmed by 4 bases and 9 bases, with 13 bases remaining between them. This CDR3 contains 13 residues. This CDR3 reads CASSSGRRGEQFF. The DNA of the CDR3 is TGTGCCAGCAGTTCAGGCCGACGTGGTGAGCAGTTCTTC.

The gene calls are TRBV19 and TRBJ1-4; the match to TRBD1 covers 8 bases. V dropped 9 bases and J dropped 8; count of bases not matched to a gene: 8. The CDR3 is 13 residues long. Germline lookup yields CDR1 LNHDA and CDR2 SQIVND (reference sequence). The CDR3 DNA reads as TGTGCCAGCACCGGGACAGGCGGAGAAAAACTGTTTTTT. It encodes CASTGTGGEKLFF.

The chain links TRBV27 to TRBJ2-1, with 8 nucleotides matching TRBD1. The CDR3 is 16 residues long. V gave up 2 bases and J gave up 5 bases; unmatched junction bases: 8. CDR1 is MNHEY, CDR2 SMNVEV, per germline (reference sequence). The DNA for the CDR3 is TGTGCCAGCAGTTTACGGGACAGGCCATTAAACAATGAGCAGTTCTTC. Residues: CASSLRDRPLNNEQFF.

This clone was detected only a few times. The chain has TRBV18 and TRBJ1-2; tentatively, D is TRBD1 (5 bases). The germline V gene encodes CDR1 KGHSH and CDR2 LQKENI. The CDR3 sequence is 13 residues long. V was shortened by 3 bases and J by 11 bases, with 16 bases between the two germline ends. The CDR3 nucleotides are TGTGCCAGCTCACCGCGCGATGACAGCTTTTACACCTTC. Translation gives CASSPRDDSFYTF.

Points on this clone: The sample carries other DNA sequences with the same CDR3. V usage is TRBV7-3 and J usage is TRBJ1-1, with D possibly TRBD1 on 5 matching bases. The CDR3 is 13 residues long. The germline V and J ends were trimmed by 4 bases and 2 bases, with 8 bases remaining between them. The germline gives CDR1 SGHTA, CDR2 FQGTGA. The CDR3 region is CASSSGLNTEAFF. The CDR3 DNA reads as TGTGCCAGCAGCTCGGGACTTAACACTGAAGCTTTCTTT.